Detailed here is one T cell receptor (beta chain). Its antigen remains unidentified. A junction end diverges from the germline sequence, so it may reflect a read error. CDR1 and CDR2 from the germline V gene are DFQATT and SNEGSKA (reference sequence). There are 13 residues in the CDR3. These data are taken from a study of CD8+CD57+ T cells in acquired aplastic anemia. At the level of the study: The DNA of sorted CD4+ and CD8+ cells averaged about 3 ug.

TCR beta VDJ and CDR3 profiles were obtained from a genomic DNA template. TCRdb independently ran MiXCR on the reads; one entry per CDR3 protein. The table has around 160,000 distinct CDR3 sequences, 45% to 55% seen once. Flow cytometry had shown expanded CD8+CD57+ cells in the patients chosen for sequencing. With no exception, the patients had severe acquired aplastic anemia. Patients had undergone no therapy by the time their blood was sampled. Overall study findings and caveats: Patients shared 25 to 30 CD8+ CDR3 sequences with controls.

V usage is TRBV20-1 and J usage is TRBJ2-5; D possibly corresponds to TRBD2 (7 bases). The specimen sequenced was sorted CD4+, CD8+, or CD8+CD57+ T cells (not recorded which) from PBMCs. The source is a human donor with aplastic anemia. The CDR3 nucleotides are TGCAGTGCAGGGGGGGAGGCCCAAGGGACCCAGTACTTC. Its protein product is CSAGGEAQGTQYF.